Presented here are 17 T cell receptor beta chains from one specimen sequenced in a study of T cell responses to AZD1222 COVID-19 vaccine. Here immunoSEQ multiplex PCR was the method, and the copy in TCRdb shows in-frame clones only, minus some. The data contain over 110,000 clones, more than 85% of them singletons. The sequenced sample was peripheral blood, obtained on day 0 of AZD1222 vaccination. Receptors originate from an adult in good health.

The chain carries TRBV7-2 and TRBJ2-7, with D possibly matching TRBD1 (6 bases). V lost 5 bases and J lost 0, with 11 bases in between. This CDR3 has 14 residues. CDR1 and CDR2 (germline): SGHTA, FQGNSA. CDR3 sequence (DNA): TGTGCCAGCAGCAAGACAGGTTCCTCCTACGAGCAGTACTTC. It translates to CASSKTGSSYEQYF.

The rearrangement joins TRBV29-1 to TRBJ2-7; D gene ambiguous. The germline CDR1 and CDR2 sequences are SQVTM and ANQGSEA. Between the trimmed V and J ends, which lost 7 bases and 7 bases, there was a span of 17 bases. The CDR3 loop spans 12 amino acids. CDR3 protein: CSALTNNREQYF. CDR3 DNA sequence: TGCAGCGCGTTGACGAATAACAGAGAGCAGTACTTC.

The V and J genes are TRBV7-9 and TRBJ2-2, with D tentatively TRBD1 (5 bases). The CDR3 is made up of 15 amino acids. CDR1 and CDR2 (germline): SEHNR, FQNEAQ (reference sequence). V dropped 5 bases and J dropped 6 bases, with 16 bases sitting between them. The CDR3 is CASSLGAGSPGELFF. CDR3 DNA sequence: TGTGCCAGCAGCCTTGGGGCAGGAAGTCCCGGGGAGCTGTTTTTT.

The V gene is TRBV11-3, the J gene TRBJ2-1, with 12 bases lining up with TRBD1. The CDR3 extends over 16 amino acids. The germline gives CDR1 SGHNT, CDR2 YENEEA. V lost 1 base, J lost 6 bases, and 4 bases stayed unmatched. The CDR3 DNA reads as TGTGCCAGCAGCTTAGCAGGGACAGGGGGCCCCAATGAGCAGTTCTTC. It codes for CASSLAGTGGPNEQFF.

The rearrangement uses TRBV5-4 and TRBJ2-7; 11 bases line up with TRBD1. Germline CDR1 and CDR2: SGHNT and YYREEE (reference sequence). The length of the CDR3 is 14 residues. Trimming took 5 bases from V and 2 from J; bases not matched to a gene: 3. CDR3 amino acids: CASRKGQGAYEQYF. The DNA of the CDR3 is TGTGCCAGCAGGAAGGGACAGGGGGCCTACGAGCAGTACTTC.

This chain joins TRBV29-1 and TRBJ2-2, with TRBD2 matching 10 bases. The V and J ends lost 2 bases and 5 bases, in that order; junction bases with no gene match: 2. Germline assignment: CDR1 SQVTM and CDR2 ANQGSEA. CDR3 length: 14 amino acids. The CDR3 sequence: CSVEISGGTGELFF. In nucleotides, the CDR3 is TGCAGCGTTGAAATTAGCGGGGGGACCGGGGAGCTGTTTTTT.

In nucleotides, the CDR3 is TGTGCCAGCCGACAGAATCAGCCCCAGCATTTT. Translated: CASRQNQPQHF. The chain has TRBV6-5 and TRBJ1-5, with D maybe TRBD1 (5 bases). The CDR3 totals 11 residues. Germline V gene lookup returns CDR1 MNHEY and CDR2 SVGAGI. Trimming shortened V by 8 bases and J by 4 bases, and 6 bases separated the two germline ends.

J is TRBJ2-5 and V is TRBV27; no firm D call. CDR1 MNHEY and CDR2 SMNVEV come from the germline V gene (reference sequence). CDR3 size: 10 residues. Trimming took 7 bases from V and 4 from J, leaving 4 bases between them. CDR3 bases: TGTGCCAGCACTCCAGAGACCCAGTACTTC. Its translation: CASTPETQYF.

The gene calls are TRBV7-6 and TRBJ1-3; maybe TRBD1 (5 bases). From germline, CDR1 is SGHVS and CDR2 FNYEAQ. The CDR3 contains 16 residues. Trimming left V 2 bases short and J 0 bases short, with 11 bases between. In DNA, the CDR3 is TGTGCCAGCAGCTTATCAGGGCGGATCTCTGGAAACACCATATATTTT. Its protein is CASSLSGRISGNTIYF.

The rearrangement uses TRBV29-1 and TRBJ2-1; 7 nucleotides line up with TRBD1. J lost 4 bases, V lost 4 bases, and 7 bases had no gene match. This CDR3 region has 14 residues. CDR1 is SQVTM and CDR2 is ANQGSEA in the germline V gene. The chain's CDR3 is CSVVEGAGYNEQFF. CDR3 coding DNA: TGCAGCGTTGTTGAGGGGGCAGGTTACAATGAGCAGTTCTTC.

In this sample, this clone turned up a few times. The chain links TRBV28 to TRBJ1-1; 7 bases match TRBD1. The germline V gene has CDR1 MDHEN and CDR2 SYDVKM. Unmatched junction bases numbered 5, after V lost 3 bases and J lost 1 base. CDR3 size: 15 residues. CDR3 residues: CASSFHRGGNTEAFF. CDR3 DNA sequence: TGTGCCAGCAGTTTCCACAGGGGTGGGAACACTGAAGCTTTCTTT.

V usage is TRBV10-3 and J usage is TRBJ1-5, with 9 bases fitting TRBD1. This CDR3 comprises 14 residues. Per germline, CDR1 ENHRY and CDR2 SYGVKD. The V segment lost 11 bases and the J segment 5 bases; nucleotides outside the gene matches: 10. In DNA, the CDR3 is TGTGCCTCCGCCGGGGGACAGGGCGATCAGCCCCAGCATTTT. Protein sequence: CASAGGQGDQPQHF.

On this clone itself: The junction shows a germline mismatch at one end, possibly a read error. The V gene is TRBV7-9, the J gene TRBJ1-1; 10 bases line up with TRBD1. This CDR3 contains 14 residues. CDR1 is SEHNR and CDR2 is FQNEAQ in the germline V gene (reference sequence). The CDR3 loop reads CASTLGQGGHEAFF. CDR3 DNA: TGTGCCAGCACCTTAGGACAGGGGGGTCATGAAGCTTTCTTT.

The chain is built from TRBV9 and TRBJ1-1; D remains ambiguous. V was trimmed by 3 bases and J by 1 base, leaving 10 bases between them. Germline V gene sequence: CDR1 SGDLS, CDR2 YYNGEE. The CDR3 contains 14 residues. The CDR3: CASSATLQNTEAFF. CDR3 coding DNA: TGTGCCAGCAGCGCAACCCTTCAGAACACTGAAGCTTTCTTT. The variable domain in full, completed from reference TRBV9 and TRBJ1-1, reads DSGVTQTPKHLITATGQRVTLRCSPRSGDLSVYWYQQSLDQGLQFLIQYYNGEERAKGNILERFSAQQFPDLHSELNLSSLELGDSALYFCASSATLQNTEAFFGQGTRLTVV.

CDR3 DNA sequence: TGTGCCAGTAGTGGAGGACAGTCGCCACTAGCTTTCTTT. Translating gives CASSGGQSPLAFF. The chain has TRBV19 and TRBJ1-1; D is possibly TRBD1 (6 bases). CDR1 and CDR2 from the germline V gene are LNHDA and SQIVND (reference sequence). CDR3 length equals 13 residues. Between the trimmed V and J ends, which lost 5 bases and 10 bases, there was a span of 17 bases.

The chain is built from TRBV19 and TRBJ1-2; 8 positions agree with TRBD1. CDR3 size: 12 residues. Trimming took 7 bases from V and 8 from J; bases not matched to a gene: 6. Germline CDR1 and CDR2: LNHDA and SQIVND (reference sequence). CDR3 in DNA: TGTGCCAGTACCCAATGGACAGGGGGCTACACCTTC. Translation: CASTQWTGGYTF. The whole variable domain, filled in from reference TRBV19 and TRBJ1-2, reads DGGITQSPKYLFRKEGQNVTLSCEQNLNHDAMYWYRQDPGQGLRLIYYSQIVNDFQKGDIAEGYSVSREKKESFPLTVTSAQKNPTAFYLCASTQWTGGYTFGSGTRLTVV.

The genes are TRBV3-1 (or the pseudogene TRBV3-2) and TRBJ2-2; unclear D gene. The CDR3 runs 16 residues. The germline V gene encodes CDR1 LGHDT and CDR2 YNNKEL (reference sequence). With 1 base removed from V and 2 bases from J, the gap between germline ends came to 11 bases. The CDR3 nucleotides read TGTGCCAGCAGCCAAGTTCGACAACTAAACACCGGGGAGCTGTTTTTT. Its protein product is CASSQVRQLNTGELFF.